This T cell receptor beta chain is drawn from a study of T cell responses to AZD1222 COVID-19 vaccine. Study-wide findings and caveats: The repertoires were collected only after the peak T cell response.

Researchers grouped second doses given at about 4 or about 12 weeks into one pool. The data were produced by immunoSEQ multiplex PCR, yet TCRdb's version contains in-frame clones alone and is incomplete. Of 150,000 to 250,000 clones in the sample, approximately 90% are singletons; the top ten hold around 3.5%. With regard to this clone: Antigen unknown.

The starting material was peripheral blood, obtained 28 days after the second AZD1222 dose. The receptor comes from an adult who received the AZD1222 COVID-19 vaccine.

CDR3 amino acids: CASSLSRNDEQFF. DNA of the CDR3: TGTGCCAGCAGTTTAAGCAGAAACGATGAGCAGTTCTTC. J is TRBJ2-1 and V is TRBV27, with unresolved D. V was cut by 2 bases and J by 8 bases, with 10 bases left in between. The CDR3 extends over 13 amino acids. CDR1 and CDR2 from the germline V gene are MNHEY and SMNVEV (reference sequence).